This T cell receptor (beta chain) was documented in a study of T cells in tuberculosis. The CDR3 runs to 17 residues. CDR1 is MNHEY, CDR2 SMNVEV, per germline (reference sequence). Trimming removed 5 bases from V and 3 bases from J; junction bases left unmatched: 15. On average approximately 100,000 T cells per donor were immunosequenced. Sequenced by immunoSEQ multiplex PCR; TCRdb stores in-frame clones only, minus some. The data show about 23,000 clones, with around 97% seen just once and 5% to 8% held by the top ten. Sequencing used PBMCs. The receptor was derived from a donor aged 10 to 29 with latent tuberculosis or without tuberculosis infection. The chain joins TRBV27 to TRBJ1-2, with 7 bases identical to TRBD1. The CDR3 protein is CASSQPWQGDIYYGYTF. The CDR3 DNA reads TGTGCCAGCAGTCAACCTTGGCAGGGGGATATCTACTATGGCTACACCTTC.